Each of the 4 T cell receptor beta chains below was sequenced from the same sample in a study of shared clonotypes between healthy human individuals. Naive CD8 populations comprised CD45RO-negative cells positively selected for CCR7, excluding terminally differentiated effector memory CD45RA+ cells. Using immunoSEQ multiplex PCR, the repertoire was profiled, and TCRdb retains in-frame clones only, with some absent. The sample contains some 2.1 million clones, around 96% of which appear only once. Sequencing was performed on naive CD8+ T cells sorted from blood. The receptors shown here come from a man aged 18 to 30 in good health.

The CDR3 DNA sequence: TGTGCCAGCAGTGAATACAAGTCGTTCAGCACAGATACGCAGTATTTT. Translating gives CASSEYKSFSTDTQYF. J is TRBJ2-3 and V is TRBV25-1, with D hard to call. The germline V and J ends were trimmed by 0 bases and 0 bases, with 10 bases remaining between them. Germline-derived CDR1 and CDR2 are MGHDK and SYGVNS. This CDR3 spans 16 amino acids.

This clone has a single count. The chain carries TRBV19 and TRBJ2-7; D tentatively fits TRBD1 or TRBD2 (6 bases each). Trimming took 5 bases from V and 6 from J, leaving 11 bases between them. Germline lookup yields CDR1 LNHDA and CDR2 SQIVND (reference sequence). The length of the CDR3 is 12 residues. The DNA for the CDR3 is TGTGCCAGTAGTTACGGAGGGGGCGAGCAGTACTTC. Translating gives CASSYGGGEQYF.

The J gene is TRBJ2-7, the V gene TRBV6-5; D remains ambiguous. V dropped 5 bases and J dropped 3 bases, with 14 bases sitting between them. This CDR3 spans 14 amino acids. CDR1 is MNHEY and CDR2 is SVGAGI in the germline V gene. As DNA, the CDR3 is TGTGCCAGCAGTCCGTGGGAACAGAGCTACGAGCAGTACTTC. Translation gives CASSPWEQSYEQYF.

The rearrangement joins TRBV13 to TRBJ1-1; perhaps TRBD1 as D (6 bases). CDR3 length: 14 residues. The germline V gene has CDR1 PRHDT and CDR2 FYEKMQ (reference sequence). The V and J ends lost 4 bases and 4 bases respectively, with 13 bases between them. DNA for the CDR3: TGTGCCAGCAGCTCCCTCAGGGGTTTCACTGAAGCTTTCTTT. It yields the protein CASSSLRGFTEAFF.